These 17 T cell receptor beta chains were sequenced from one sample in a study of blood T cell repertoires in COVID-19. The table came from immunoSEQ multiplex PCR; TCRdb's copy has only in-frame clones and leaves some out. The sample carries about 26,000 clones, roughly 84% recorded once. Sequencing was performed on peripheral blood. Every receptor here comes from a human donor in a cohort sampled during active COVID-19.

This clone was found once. The CDR3 nucleotides read TGCAGCGTGAACCGGGACAGGGACTTGGGTGAGCAGTACTTC. It encodes CSVNRDRDLGEQYF. The genes are TRBV29-1 and TRBJ2-7, with 9 bases lining up with TRBD1. Germline lookup yields CDR1 SQVTM and CDR2 ANQGSEA. CDR3 length equals 14 residues. The trim removed 6 bases at V and 7 bases at J, leaving 13 bases unmatched.

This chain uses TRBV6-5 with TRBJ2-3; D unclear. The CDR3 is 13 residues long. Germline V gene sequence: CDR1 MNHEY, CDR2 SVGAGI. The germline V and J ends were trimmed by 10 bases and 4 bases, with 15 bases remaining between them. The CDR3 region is CATRGYSADTQYF. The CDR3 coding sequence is TGTGCCACCCGCGGCTATTCAGCAGATACGCAGTATTTT.

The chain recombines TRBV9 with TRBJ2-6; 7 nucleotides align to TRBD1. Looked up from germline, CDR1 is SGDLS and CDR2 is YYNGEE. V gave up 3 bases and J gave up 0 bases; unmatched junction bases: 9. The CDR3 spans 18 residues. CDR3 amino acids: CASSARTGVLSGANVLTF. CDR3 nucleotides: TGTGCCAGCAGCGCTAGGACAGGAGTCCTCTCTGGGGCCAACGTCCTGACTTTC.

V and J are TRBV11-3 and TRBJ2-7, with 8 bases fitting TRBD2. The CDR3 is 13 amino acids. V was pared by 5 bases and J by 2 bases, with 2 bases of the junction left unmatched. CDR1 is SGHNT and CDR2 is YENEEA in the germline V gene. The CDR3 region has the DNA TGTGCCAGCAGCACGGGACTAGCCTACGAGCAGTACTTC. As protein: CASSTGLAYEQYF.

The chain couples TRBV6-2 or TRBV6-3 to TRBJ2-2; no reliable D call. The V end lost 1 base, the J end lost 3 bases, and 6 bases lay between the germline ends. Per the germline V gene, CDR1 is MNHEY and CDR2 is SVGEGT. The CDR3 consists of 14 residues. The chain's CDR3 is CASSYFQDTGELFF. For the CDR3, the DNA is TGTGCCAGCAGTTACTTTCAGGACACCGGGGAGCTGTTTTTT.

The CDR3 region is CAWSVGGDGNTIYF. DNA of the CDR3: TGTGCCTGGAGTGTTGGCGGGGACGGAAACACCATATATTTT. The V gene is TRBV30, the J gene TRBJ1-3; perhaps TRBD1 as D (5 bases). Trimming pared 0 bases from V and 4 bases from J, leaving 10 bases between. CDR1 GTSNPN and CDR2 SVGIG come from the germline V gene (reference sequence). The CDR3 has 14 residues.

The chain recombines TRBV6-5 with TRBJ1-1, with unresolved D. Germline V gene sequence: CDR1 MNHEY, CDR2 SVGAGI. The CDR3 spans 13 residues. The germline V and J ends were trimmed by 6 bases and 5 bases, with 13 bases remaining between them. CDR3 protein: CASRPSGRTEAFF. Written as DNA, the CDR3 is TGTGCCAGCAGGCCCTCGGGGAGGACTGAAGCTTTCTTT.

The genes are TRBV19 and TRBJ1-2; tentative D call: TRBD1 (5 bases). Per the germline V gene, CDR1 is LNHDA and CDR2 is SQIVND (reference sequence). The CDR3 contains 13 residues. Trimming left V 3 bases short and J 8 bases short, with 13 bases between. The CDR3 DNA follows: TGTGCCAGTAGTATCATAGGGGTGGGCGGCTACACCTTC. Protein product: CASSIIGVGGYTF.

This chain's CDR3 is CASEPGGSGNTIYF. For the CDR3, the DNA is TGTGCCAGCGAACCGGGGGGATCTGGAAACACCATATATTTT. The chain has TRBV3-1 (or the pseudogene TRBV3-2) and TRBJ1-3; possible D gene TRBD1, 5 bases. Between the trimmed V and J ends, which lost 8 bases and 1 base, there was a span of 12 bases. Germline V gene data show CDR1 as LGHDT and CDR2 as YNNKEL (reference sequence). The CDR3 has 14 amino acids.

CDR3 in amino acids: CASSEQGPYSLGTIYF. Written as DNA, the CDR3 is TGTGCCAGCAGTGAACAGGGTCCATATTCTTTGGGCACCATATATTTT. The chain links TRBV25-1 to TRBJ1-3; possibly TRBD1 for D (5 bases). CDR1 is MGHDK, CDR2 SYGVNS, per germline. The CDR3 consists of 16 residues. Trimming stripped 2 bases from V and 9 bases from J, with 20 bases between.

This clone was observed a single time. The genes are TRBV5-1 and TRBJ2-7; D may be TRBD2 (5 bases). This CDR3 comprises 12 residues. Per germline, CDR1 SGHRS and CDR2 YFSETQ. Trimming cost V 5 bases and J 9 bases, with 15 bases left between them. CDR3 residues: CASSWKDSAQYF. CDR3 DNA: TGCGCCAGCAGTTGGAAGGACTCGGCGCAGTACTTC.

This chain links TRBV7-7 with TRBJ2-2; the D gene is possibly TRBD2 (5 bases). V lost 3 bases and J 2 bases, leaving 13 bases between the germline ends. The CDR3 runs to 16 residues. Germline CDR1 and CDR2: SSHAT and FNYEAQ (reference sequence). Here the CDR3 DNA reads TGTGCCAGCAGCTTGGATAGCGTGCTAAACACCGGGGAGCTGTTTTTT. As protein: CASSLDSVLNTGELFF.

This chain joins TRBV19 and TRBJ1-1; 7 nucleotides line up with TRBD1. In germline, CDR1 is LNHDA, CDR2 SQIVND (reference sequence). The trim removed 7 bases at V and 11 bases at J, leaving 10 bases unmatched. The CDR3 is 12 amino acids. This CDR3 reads CASTQTGTVAFF. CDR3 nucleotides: TGTGCCAGTACCCAGACAGGGACTGTGGCTTTCTTT.

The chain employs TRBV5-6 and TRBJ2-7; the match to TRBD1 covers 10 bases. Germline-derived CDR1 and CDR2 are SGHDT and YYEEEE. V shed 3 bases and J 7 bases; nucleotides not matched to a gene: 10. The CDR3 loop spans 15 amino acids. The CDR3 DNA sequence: TGTGCCAGCAGCTCTCTAGGGACAGGGGCGAAGGAGCAGTACTTC. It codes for CASSSLGTGAKEQYF.

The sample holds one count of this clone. CDR3 nucleotides: TGTGCCAGTACCCAGGGGGCAGGGGGCAATCAGCCCCAGCATTTT. As protein: CASTQGAGGNQPQHF. J is TRBJ1-5 and V is TRBV19; 8 bases fit TRBD1. The CDR3 length is 15 residues. Germline V gives CDR1 LNHDA, CDR2 SQIVND (reference sequence). V gave up 7 bases and J gave up 2 bases; unmatched junction bases: 7.

CDR3 nucleotides: TGTGCCAGCAGGGACAGGGTAAACACAGATACGCAGTATTTT. Translating it yields CASRDRVNTDTQYF. The chain has TRBV25-1 and TRBJ2-3; 8 positions agree with TRBD1. Germline trimming cut 6 bases from V and 2 bases from J; bases unmatched to any gene: 4. The CDR3 consists of 14 residues. Germline assignment: CDR1 MGHDK and CDR2 SYGVNS. Filled out from reference TRBV25-1 and TRBJ2-3, the complete variable domain reads EADIYQTPRYLVIGTGKKITLECSQTMGHDKMYWYQQDPGMELHLIHYSYGVNSTEKGDLSSESTVSRIRTEHFPLTLESARPSHTSQYLCASRDRVNTDTQYFGPGTRLTVL.

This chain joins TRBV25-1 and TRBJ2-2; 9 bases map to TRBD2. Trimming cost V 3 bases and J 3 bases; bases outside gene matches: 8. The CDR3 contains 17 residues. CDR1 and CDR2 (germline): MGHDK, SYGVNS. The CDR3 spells CASSEPLAGAYTGELFF. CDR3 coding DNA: TGTGCCAGCAGTGAGCCCTTAGCGGGGGCCTACACCGGGGAGCTGTTTTTT. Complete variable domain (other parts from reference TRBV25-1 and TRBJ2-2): EADIYQTPRYLVIGTGKKITLECSQTMGHDKMYWYQQDPGMELHLIHYSYGVNSTEKGDLSSESTVSRIRTEHFPLTLESARPSHTSQYLCASSEPLAGAYTGELFFGEGSRLTVL.